Reported below is one T cell receptor (beta chain). Its antigen remains unidentified. No base quality values were provided; no much bigger clone lies one nucleotide off. Based on the germline V gene, the CDR1 and CDR2 sequences are SGHRS and YFSETQ. Trimming leaves V shorter by 4 bases and J shorter by 3 bases, with the junction holding 3 bases beyond the gene matches. The CDR3 starts with the cysteine, ends with the valine, and has 14 residues. Here the CDR3 DNA is all that survives: 42 bases in frame from base 1. The data belong to a study of blood T cell repertoires in COVID-19 (dated by TCRdb to 2020 to 2022). Describing the broader study: Samples covering the acute and convalescent phases of COVID-19 were provided by collaborators in the United States, Italy and Spain. The prospective study material was composed of cDNA or gDNA derived from T cells, B-cell-depleted T cells, or PBMCs. Subjects who had been exposed to COVID-19, were actively infected with it, or had recovered from it provided the deeply sampled blood TCRbeta repertoires that made up the dataset. A freely available public database, intended as a resource for researchers studying the immune response to SARS-CoV-2, is where the repertoires were released. The samples were drawn from two sources: the first 160 participants of the ongoing ImmuneRACE study, and 1,200 or so subjects contributed by 6 global collaborators. A de-identified subject ID, COVID-19 status, age in years and sex were almost always included in the sample metadata. HLA class I and class II types, where available, came from metadata supplied by the sample provider rather than from assay-based typing. Overall study outcomes, separate from this receptor: Clinical and demographic metadata were provided uncurated, with the amount varying by source and participant.

The immunoSEQ Assay, a bias-controlled multiplex PCR, was used to amplify TCRbeta CDR3 regions from genomic DNA. The paper's data handling went like this. The number of nucleated cells in each sample was estimated by amplification of reference gene primers within the assay. To quantify the absolute abundance of each unique TCRbeta CDR3 rearrangement, sequence reads were collapsed and filtered. For each sample, productive Simpson clonality was calculated as the square root of Simpson's diversity index over productive rearrangements. Here the immuneACCESS table is served through TCRdb, limited to in-frame sequences with V and J called. Missing clones are a known gap in these copies; in checked studies unresolved V genes cover under half, and the rest lacks a known reason. V and J calls and clone size are given by that table; D and trimming were obtained from the DNA. The sample includes 200,000 to 250,000 clones, with around 81% observed a single time. Clones ranked in the top ten supply roughly 1.9% of the sample.

A second Seattle source provided samples from volunteer blood donors who had recovered from COVID-19. Collaborating institutions collected whole blood in K2EDTA tubes following their own protocols. For TCRbeta analysis, collaborators shipped samples in one of three forms: frozen whole blood, isolated PBMCs, or DNA extracted from either of those sample types. This receptor chain uses TRBV5-1 and TRBJ2-7; TRBD1 matches 11 bases in the middle. Sequencing used peripheral blood. The receptor's source is a man in his thirties or forties who had recovered from COVID-19. The CDR3 protein sequence reads: CASSPGTGGYEQYV. The DNA reads TGCGCCAGCAGCCCGGGGACAGGGGGCTACGAGCAGTACGTC.